This TCR beta chain was identified during a study of blood T cell repertoires in COVID-19. Study-wide context: Spain, Italy and the United States supplied samples that represented acute and convalescent COVID-19. Sources were T cells, B-cell-depleted T cells, or PBMCs; the material itself was cDNA or gDNA.

In the source study's methods: Quantification of nucleated cells was approximated via reference gene primer amplification. Produced via immunoSEQ multiplex PCR; TCRdb's table is partial and in-frame only. Clone size and the V and J calls come from that table; the DNA yielded D and trimming. This table has tens of thousands of clones, 81% appearing once. CDR1 and CDR2 from the germline V gene are KGHSH and LQKENI. The V and J ends lost 2 bases and 0 bases respectively, with 14 bases between them. This CDR3 is built from 17 residues. The chain uses TRBV18 and TRBJ1-3; D perhaps matches TRBD1 (6 bases). The sequence was collected from an elderly man with acute or convalescent COVID-19. The specimen was peripheral blood. Here the CDR3 DNA reads TGTGCCAGCTCACCAGTTCTACCGGACAGCTCTGGAAACACCATATATTTT. This encodes CASSPVLPDSSGNTIYF.